This TCR beta chain came from a study of early T cells in non-severe SARS-CoV-2 infection. In the library, individual cDNA molecules carried attached unique molecular identifiers. TCRdb redid the calling of the 5' RACE reads with MiXCR, one entry per CDR3 protein. The sample consists of 85,000 to 90,000 distinct CDR3 sequences, 14% of them appearing once. This clonotype was counted only a few times. Its antigen is undetermined. Germline CDR1 is MNHEY and CDR2 is SMNVEV (reference sequence). The CDR3 contains 14 residues. Trimming cost V 6 bases and J 4 bases, with 13 bases left between them. Study-wide results and limits: VDJdb matches were skewed toward anti-spike CD8 T cell responses.

Sequenced sample: whole blood. The chain uses TRBV27 and TRBJ2-1; D remains unclear. The TCR was taken from an adult who was a healthcare worker with PCR-confirmed SARS-CoV-2 infection or an uninfected control (not recorded which). As DNA, the CDR3 is TGTGCCAGCAGCCCAGGCATCCGATACAATGAGCAGTTCTTC. Its translation: CASSPGIRYNEQFF.